These T cell receptor beta chains were read from a single sample in a study of Ad26.COV2.S vaccination and SARS-CoV-2 variants. Sequencing used immunoSEQ multiplex PCR; TCRdb keeps in-frame clones, though not all of them. The top ten clones hold around 2% of a sample with roughly 400,000 clones, over 75% of them seen once. The starting material was peripheral blood, obtained in a trial of Ad26.COV2.S vaccine versus placebo. These receptors were obtained from a person between 18 and 60 years old who received the Ad26.COV2.S COVID-19 vaccine or a placebo. CDR3s include the opening cysteine and the closing phenylalanine or tryptophan. Fields, in order: D gene, clone size, J gene, V gene, CDR3 protein, CDR3 DNA. D genes are given only for firm matches. Clone size is not always given. Where it is, it says once, few, many or a class for expanded clones.

d_gene: .
abundance: .
j_gene: TRBJ1-1
v_gene: TRBV9
CDR3aa: CASSVPRGTGSTEAFF
CDR3nt: TGTGCCAGCAGCGTTCCCAGAGGCACAGGGTCCACTGAAGCTTTCTTT

d_gene: .
abundance: .
j_gene: TRBJ1-4
v_gene: TRBV7-2
CDR3aa: CASSLWGPEKLFF
CDR3nt: TGTGCCAGCAGCCTTTGGGGGCCCGAAAAACTGTTTTTT

d_gene: TRBD2
abundance: .
j_gene: TRBJ2-6
v_gene: TRBV11-3
CDR3aa: CASSLGGSGANVLTF
CDR3nt: TGTGCCAGCAGCTTGGGGGGGTCTGGGGCCAACGTCCTGACTTTC

d_gene: .
abundance: once
j_gene: TRBJ1-2
v_gene: TRBV28
CDR3aa: CASSSGPYSANYGYTF
CDR3nt: TGTGCCAGCAGTTCGGGACCTTACTCAGCTAACTATGGCTACACCTTC

d_gene: .
abundance: .
j_gene: TRBJ1-3
v_gene: TRBV29-1
CDR3aa: CSVGSSGNNIYF
CDR3nt: TGCAGCGTTGGAAGCTCTGGAAACAACATATATTTT

d_gene: TRBD1
abundance: .
j_gene: TRBJ1-4
v_gene: TRBV6-6
CDR3aa: CASSRGQGARTATNEKLFF
CDR3nt: TGTGCCAGCAGTCGGGGACAGGGGGCGAGAACAGCAACTAATGAAAAACTGTTTTTT

d_gene: .
abundance: .
j_gene: TRBJ1-6
v_gene: TRBV6-5
CDR3aa: CASSYSEGVKSPLHF
CDR3nt: TGTGCCAGCAGTTACTCTGAAGGAGTGAAATCACCCCTCCACTTT

d_gene: TRBD2
abundance: .
j_gene: TRBJ2-1
v_gene: TRBV19
CDR3aa: CASSMELAAYNEQFF
CDR3nt: TGTGCCAGTAGTATGGAACTAGCGGCCTACAATGAGCAGTTCTTC

d_gene: .
abundance: .
j_gene: TRBJ2-1
v_gene: TRBV12-2
CDR3aa: CASRLKKEVGYNEQFF
CDR3nt: TGTGCAAGTCGCTTAAAGAAAGAGGTGGGTTACAATGAGCAGTTCTTC

d_gene: .
abundance: .
j_gene: TRBJ2-1
v_gene: TRBV5-1
CDR3aa: CASSLEPKSSYNEQFF
CDR3nt: TGCGCCAGCAGCTTGGAACCGAAAAGCTCCTACAATGAGCAGTTCTTC

d_gene: .
abundance: .
j_gene: TRBJ2-6
v_gene: TRBV29-1
CDR3aa: CSVRSGANVLTF
CDR3nt: TGCAGCGTTAGATCTGGGGCCAACGTCCTGACTTTC

d_gene: TRBD1
abundance: .
j_gene: TRBJ1-1
v_gene: TRBV6-5
CDR3aa: CASRPGTANTEAFF
CDR3nt: TGTGCCAGCAGGCCCGGGACAGCGAACACTGAAGCTTTCTTT

d_gene: .
abundance: .
j_gene: TRBJ1-6
v_gene: TRBV5-5
CDR3aa: CASSFIAGHSSGSLHF
CDR3nt: TGTGCCAGCAGCTTTATAGCAGGGCACTCCTCCGGGTCCCTCCACTTT

d_gene: .
abundance: .
j_gene: TRBJ2-5
v_gene: TRBV3-1/TRBV3-2
CDR3aa: CASSRQETQYF
CDR3nt: TGTGCCAGCAGCCGCCAAGAGACCCAGTACTTC

d_gene: .
abundance: .
j_gene: TRBJ2-7
v_gene: TRBV5-5
CDR3aa: CASASTRHHYEQYF
CDR3nt: TGTGCCAGCGCGTCAACGAGACACCACTACGAGCAGTACTTC

d_gene: TRBD2
abundance: .
j_gene: TRBJ2-1
v_gene: TRBV5-1
CDR3aa: CASSLLGAGVGNEQFF
CDR3nt: TGCGCCAGCAGCTTGTTAGGAGCGGGAGTGGGGAATGAGCAGTTCTTC

d_gene: .
abundance: once
j_gene: TRBJ1-2
v_gene: TRBV20-1
CDR3aa: CSVGRGRGYTF
CDR3nt: TGCAGTGTAGGACGGGGGAGGGGCTACACCTTC